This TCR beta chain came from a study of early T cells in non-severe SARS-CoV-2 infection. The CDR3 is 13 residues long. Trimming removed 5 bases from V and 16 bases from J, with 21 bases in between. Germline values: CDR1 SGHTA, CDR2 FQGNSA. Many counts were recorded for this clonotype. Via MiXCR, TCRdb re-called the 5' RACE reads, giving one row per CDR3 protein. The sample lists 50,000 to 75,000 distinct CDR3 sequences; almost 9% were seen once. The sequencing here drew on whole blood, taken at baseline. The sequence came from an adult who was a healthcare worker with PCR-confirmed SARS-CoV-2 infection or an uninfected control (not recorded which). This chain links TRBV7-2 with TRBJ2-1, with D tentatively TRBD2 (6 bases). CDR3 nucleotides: TGTGCCAGCAGCCGATGGCGCTGGGACTTGCTCTTCTTC. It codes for CASSRWRWDLLFF.